This T cell receptor beta chain was recovered during a study of T cells after yellow fever vaccination. Study-level information: SMART-Seq v4 Ultra Low Input prepared libraries from low-cell fractions.

CDR1 MNHEY and CDR2 SVGAGI come from the germline V gene. V shed 0 bases and J 4 bases; nucleotides not matched to a gene: 8. The CDR3 is 16 residues long. TCR cDNA, made by 5'RACE template switching, carried an added universal primer site and UMIs. From the 5' RACE reads, TCRdb called clonotypes with MiXCR, one entry per CDR3 protein. The sample holds roughly 79,000 distinct CDR3 sequences, about 7.2% seen once. This clonotype was counted many times. The receptor's source is a man aged 18-30 years who received the YFV17D yellow fever vaccine. The rearrangement links TRBV6-5 to TRBJ1-1, with 7 bases identical to TRBD1. Sequenced here: CD8+ T cells sorted from PBMCs, sampled around 10 days after the first yellow fever vaccination. CDR3 sequence: CASSYSFTGAGTEAFF. For the CDR3, the DNA is TGTGCCAGCAGTTACTCATTCACAGGGGCTGGCACTGAAGCTTTCTTT.